This is a list of T cell receptor beta chains from one sample in a study of breast tumors, draining lymph nodes, adjacent tissues. Using its own MiXCR run on the multiplex PCR reads, TCRdb lists one record per CDR3 protein. There are some 83,000 distinct CDR3 sequences in the sample; roughly a fifth occur only once, and about 2.4% lies in the top ten. Sequencing input: axillary lymph node tissue. The receptors here all came from a female donor with breast cancer. Some clones in this sample may be carry-over from other donors' samples. The CDR3 runs from the conserved cysteine through the conserved F or W. The order of the fields is D gene, V gene, J gene, clone size, CDR3 protein, CDR3 DNA. D genes are given only for firm matches. Clone size is not always given. Where it is, it says once, few, many or a class for expanded clones.

TRBD2	TRBV6-2/TRBV6-3	TRBJ2-2	many	CASSPLSGRSGELFF	TGTGCCAGCAGCCCCCTTAGCGGGAGGTCCGGGGAGCTGTTTTTT
NA	TRBV20-1	TRBJ2-3	many	CSARITDTQYF	TGCAGTGCGCGGATCACAGATACGCAGTATTTT
NA	TRBV6-5	TRBJ1-4	many	CASSKWDGNEKLFF	TGTGCCAGCAGTAAATGGGACGGTAATGAAAAACTGTTTTTT
TRBD1	TRBV5-1	TRBJ2-1	many	CASSVQGATYNEQFF	TGCGCCAGCAGCGTACAGGGGGCCACCTACAATGAGCAGTTCTTC
TRBD1	TRBV6-2/TRBV6-3	TRBJ1-5	many	CASSATGGLSNQPQHF	TGTGCCAGCAGTGCTACAGGGGGTCTCAGCAATCAGCCCCAGCATTTT
TRBD1	TRBV6-7	TRBJ2-6	few	CASSFRDRPSGANVLTF	TGTGCCAGCAGTTTCCGGGACAGACCCTCTGGGGCCAACGTCCTGACTTTC
NA	TRBV20-1	TRBJ2-7	many	CSVWRSSYEQYF	TGCAGTGTATGGCGGAGCTCCTACGAGCAGTACTTC
NA	TRBV2	TRBJ2-6	NA	CASKRMGTVLDSSGANVLTF	TGTGCCAGCAAGAGGATGGGGACGGTGTTAGATAGCTCTGGGGCCAACGTCCTGACTTTC
NA	TRBV7-8	TRBJ1-2	many	CASSLARGSSYGYTF	TGTGCCAGCAGCTTAGCGCGGGGCAGCTCCTATGGCTACACCTTC
NA	TRBV4-3	TRBJ1-4	many	CASSQDRWQGRGKLFF	TGCGCCAGCAGCCAAGATCGGTGGCAGGGGAGAGGAAAACTGTTTTTT
NA	TRBV6-2/TRBV6-3	TRBJ2-6	many	CASSRAANVLTF	TGTGCCAGCAGCCGAGCGGCCAACGTCCTGACTTTC
NA	TRBV6-5	TRBJ1-5	many	CASSSQGNQPQHF	TGTGCCAGCAGTTCCCAGGGGAATCAGCCCCAGCATTTT
NA	TRBV24-1	TRBJ2-7	many	CATGTSSYEQYF	TGTGCCACGGGGACATCCTCCTACGAGCAGTACTTC
NA	TRBV28	TRBJ2-7	few	CAPPRGSHYEQYF	TGTGCCCCACCCAGGGGCTCTCATTACGAGCAGTACTTC
NA	TRBV2	TRBJ1-2	many	CASSEARSYGYTF	TGTGCCAGCAGTGAAGCGAGATCCTATGGCTACACCTTC
TRBD1	TRBV7-9	TRBJ2-3	many	CASSSTGGADTQYF	TGTGCCAGCAGCTCGACAGGGGGCGCAGATACGCAGTATTTT
NA	TRBV6-2/TRBV6-3	TRBJ1-1	NA	CASSYNPPRNTEAFF	TGTGCCAGCAGTTACAACCCCCCGAGGAACACTGAAGCTTTCTTT
NA	TRBV2	TRBJ2-1	many	CASSENVGVSYNEQFF	TGTGCCAGCAGTGAAAACGTAGGGGTCTCTTACAATGAGCAGTTCTTC
NA	TRBV6-4	TRBJ1-2	NA	CASSGGPNGVYIF	TGTGCCAGCAGTGGAGGCCCAAATGGGGTCTACATCTTC
NA	TRBV14	TRBJ1-2	many	CASSQDPRTVYTF	TGTGCCAGCAGCCAAGATCCAAGGACAGTCTACACCTTC
TRBD1	TRBV20-1	TRBJ1-2	many	CSARGSQGGEGYTF	TGCAGTGCCAGGGGATCACAGGGGGGGGAGGGCTACACCTTC
NA	TRBV3-1	TRBJ2-5	many	CASSQRDRGETQYF	TGTGCCAGCAGCCAACGAGACAGAGGGGAGACCCAGTACTTC
TRBD1	TRBV7-2	TRBJ2-7	NA	CASSLYRTGDRAEQYF	TGTGCCAGCAGCTTGTATCGGACAGGGGACCGGGCCGAGCAGTACTTC
TRBD1	TRBV15	TRBJ2-1	many	CATSSDRTGAHNEQFF	TGTGCCACCAGCTCAGATCGGACAGGGGCGCACAATGAGCAGTTCTTC
TRBD2	TRBV27	TRBJ2-7	few	CASSPRKTSGRSYEQYF	TGTGCCAGCAGTCCCCGAAAGACTAGCGGGAGGTCCTACGAGCAGTACTTC
TRBD2	TRBV20-1	TRBJ2-7	many	CSAIPGGGEQYF	TGCAGTGCTATCCCGGGGGGAGGAGAGCAGTACTTC
TRBD2	TRBV4-2	TRBJ2-2	many	CASSQDMAGDTSGELFF	TGTGCCAGCAGCCAAGATATGGCGGGAGACACCTCCGGGGAGCTGTTTTTT
NA	TRBV20-1	TRBJ2-7	many	CSARSPGEQYF	TGCAGTGCTAGATCACCGGGCGAGCAGTACTTC
NA	TRBV20-1	TRBJ2-3	many	CSAEIRGSTDTQYF	TGCAGTGCTGAGATAAGGGGGAGCACAGATACGCAGTATTTT
NA	TRBV3-1	TRBJ2-2	NA	CASSHLAANTGELFF	TGTGCCAGCAGCCACTTAGCGGCGAACACCGGGGAGCTGTTTTTT
NA	TRBV5-1	TRBJ2-5	many	CASSLVGAQTFQETQYF	TGCGCCAGCAGCTTGGTCGGGGCCCAGACCTTCCAAGAGACCCAGTACTTC
TRBD2	TRBV7-8	TRBJ2-7	many	CASSLSRRAGASYEQYF	TGTGCCAGCAGCTTATCCCGACGAGCGGGAGCGTCCTACGAGCAGTACTTC
NA	TRBV25-1	TRBJ1-5	many	CASSESGWGGQPQHF	TGTGCCAGCAGTGAATCCGGATGGGGGGGTCAGCCCCAGCATTTT
NA	TRBV2	TRBJ1-2	many	CASSELEGESNYGYTF	TGTGCCAGCAGTGAACTGGAAGGGGAGTCTAACTATGGCTACACCTTC
NA	TRBV6-1	TRBJ1-3	many	CASGARAGNTIYF	TGTGCCAGCGGGGCCAGGGCTGGAAACACCATATATTTT
NA	TRBV10-1	TRBJ2-7	many	CATRQVSYEQYF	TGCGCCACCCGACAGGTCTCCTACGAGCAGTACTTC
TRBD2	TRBV11-3	TRBJ2-7	many	CASSLSGSHEQYF	TGTGCCAGCAGCTTGAGCGGGAGCCACGAGCAGTACTTC